This T cell receptor beta chain originates from a study of blood T cell repertoires in COVID-19. Study context: Specimens from acute and convalescent COVID-19 originated in the United States, Italy and Spain.

Participants had their cohort set by participant-reported clinical history. The assay was immunoSEQ multiplex PCR, and TCRdb's table has in-frame clones only and misses some. The sample has roughly 200,000 clones; about 88% are singletons. The V and J ends lost 6 bases and 4 bases respectively, with 12 bases between them. The length of the CDR3 is 13 residues. CDR1 is MNHEY and CDR2 is SVGAGI in the germline V gene. This clonotype was sampled from a middle-aged woman in a cohort exposed to, infected with or recovered from COVID-19 (not recorded which). This chain connects TRBV6-5 to TRBJ1-1; TRBD1 might be the D (5 bases). The material sequenced was PBMCs or T cells enriched from blood (not recorded which). This chain's CDR3 is CASSRQILTEAFF. CDR3 nucleotide sequence: TGTGCCAGCAGCCGACAGATTCTCACTGAAGCTTTCTTT.